The clone carrying this T cell receptor beta chain was detected a few times. The CDR3 contains 17 residues. The junction had 5 bases not matched to a gene; V was cut back by 0 bases and J by 0 bases. Germline assignment: CDR1 SGDLS and CDR2 YYNGEE. Ophthalmopathy in the patients scored at least 3 on Clinical Activity Score and at least 4 on NOSPECS grade, lasting under 3 months. Lactation, pregnancy, other autoimmune disease or uncontrolled infection led to exclusion of patients. What was amplified from RNA transcripts were TCR beta CDR3 regions. HTBI primers drove first-round RT-PCR of the TCR CDR3. TCRdb called the multiplex PCR reads again in MiXCR, with one record for every CDR3 protein. This sample yields approximately 600,000 distinct CDR3 sequences, of which 11% to 15% are seen a single time; around 7% belongs to the top ten. These data come from a study of T cells in Graves' hyperthyroidism and ophthalmopathy.

This chain links TRBV9 with TRBJ2-1; 8 nucleotides line up with TRBD2. Material for sequencing was blood. The TCR originated in a woman aged 18-29 years with Graves' ophthalmopathy. The CDR3 coding sequence is TGTGCCAGCAGCGTAGCTAGCGGGTCAAGCTCCTACAATGAGCAGTTCTTC. Translating it yields CASSVASGSSSYNEQFF. Full variable domain (remainder filled in from reference TRBV9 and TRBJ2-1): DSGVTQTPKHLITATGQRVTLRCSPRSGDLSVYWYQQSLDQGLQFLIQYYNGEERAKGNILERFSAQQFPDLHSELNLSSLELGDSALYFCASSVASGSSSYNEQFFGPGTRLTVL.